The 26 T cell receptor beta chains presented below share a single source sample, sequenced in a study of T cells in Graves' hyperthyroidism and ophthalmopathy. Amplified regions were TCR beta CDR3 sequences from RNA transcripts. HTBI primers drove first-round RT-PCR of the TCR CDR3. MiXCR, applied by TCRdb to the multiplex PCR reads, yields one record per CDR3 protein. The table includes approximately 360,000 distinct CDR3 sequences, about a sixth detected once. Sequenced input: blood. These receptors were taken from a woman in her late teens or twenties with Graves' hyperthyroidism that later progressed to Graves' ophthalmopathy.

This clonotype showed up just a few times. The V and J genes are TRBV7-9 and TRBJ2-5; tentative D call: TRBD1 (6 bases). Per the germline V gene, CDR1 is SEHNR and CDR2 is FQNEAQ (reference sequence). The V end was cut by 8 bases, the J end by 4 bases, with 14 bases between. The CDR3 has 13 residues. In DNA form, the CDR3 reads TGTGCCAGCGAACAGACAGGAGGAGAGACCCAGTACTTC. It encodes CASEQTGGETQYF.

This clonotype was picked up one time. This chain links TRBV6-1 with TRBJ1-5, with D unclear. This CDR3 comprises 15 residues. The V end was cut by 8 bases, the J end by 4 bases, with 18 bases between. CDR1 is MNHNS, CDR2 SASEGT, per germline. CDR3 loop: CASAEGVRQNQPQHF. The CDR3 nucleotides read TGTGCCAGCGCGGAGGGTGTCAGGCAGAATCAGCCCCAGCATTTT.

This clonotype was counted many times. The chain has TRBV2 and TRBJ2-7; TRBD1 matches 9 bases. This CDR3 region has 12 residues. CDR1 and CDR2 (germline): SNHLY, FYNNEI. Germline trimming cut 10 bases from V and 3 bases from J; bases unmatched to any gene: 4. DNA for the CDR3: TGTGCCACCCAGACAGGGGGCTACGAGCAGTACTTC. It encodes CATQTGGYEQYF.

This chain joins TRBV6-1 and TRBJ1-3; 8 bases agree with TRBD1. This CDR3 has 14 residues. CDR1 MNHNS and CDR2 SASEGT come from the germline V gene. V lost 6 bases, J lost 4 bases, and 5 bases stayed unmatched. CDR3 in amino acids: CASRTDRAGNTIYF. CDR3 bases: TGTGCCAGCAGGACGGACAGGGCCGGAAACACCATATATTTT.

This clonotype was detected many times. This chain connects TRBV5-1 to TRBJ2-2; D unclear. CDR1 is SGHRS, CDR2 YFSETQ, per germline. V was clipped by 5 bases and J by 8 bases, with 16 bases between them. This CDR3 has 14 residues. DNA for the CDR3: TGCGCCAGCAGTTTTTCCGCCAAACAAGGGGAGCTGTTTTTT. It codes for CASSFSAKQGELFF.

This clonotype was counted ten times or more. The chain combines TRBV19 with TRBJ2-3; 9 bases are shared with TRBD2. Germline V gene sequence: CDR1 LNHDA, CDR2 SQIVND (reference sequence). This CDR3 comprises 16 residues. Losses at the gene ends were 5 bases for V and 1 base for J; bases not matched to a gene: 7. The CDR3 spells CASSFLAGVGTDTQYF. The CDR3 DNA is TGTGCCAGTAGTTTTTTAGCGGGAGTAGGCACAGATACGCAGTATTTT.

This clonotype was seen repeatedly, ten times or more. The V call is TRBV20-1, the J call TRBJ2-7, with D perhaps being TRBD1 or TRBD2 (5 bases each). The CDR3 runs to 15 residues. CDR1 and CDR2 (germline): DFQATT, SNEGSKA (reference sequence). The V gene lost 5 bases and the J gene lost 4 bases, with 21 bases spanning the gap. CDR3 amino acids: CSAPWYSENRYEQYF. The CDR3 nucleotides are TGCAGTGCTCCCTGGTATAGCGAGAACAGGTACGAGCAGTACTTC.

This clonotype was counted many times. The chain recombines TRBV10-3 with TRBJ2-7, with 7 bases matching TRBD1. In germline, CDR1 is ENHRY, CDR2 SYGVKD. The J segment lost 3 bases and the V segment lost 6 bases, leaving 8 bases of the junction unmatched. This CDR3 is built from 14 residues. Here the CDR3 reads CAIRPGQKIYEQYF. In DNA, the CDR3 is TGTGCCATCAGGCCGGGACAGAAAATCTACGAGCAGTACTTC.

This clonotype occurred a few times. The chain has TRBV24-1 and TRBJ2-1, with TRBD2 matching over 12 bases. Germline trimming cut 4 bases from V and 3 bases from J; bases unmatched to any gene: 3. The CDR3 extends over 16 amino acids. CDR1 and CDR2 (germline): KGHDR, SFDVKD. CDR3 DNA sequence: TGTGCCACCAGTGACGGGACTAGCGGGCACTACAATGAGCAGTTCTTC. It yields the protein CATSDGTSGHYNEQFF.

J is TRBJ2-1 and V is TRBV20-1; 8 bases align to TRBD2. The CDR3 is 15 amino acids. CDR1 and CDR2 from the germline V gene are DFQATT and SNEGSKA (reference sequence). The V segment lost 0 bases and the J segment 3 bases; nucleotides outside the gene matches: 4. CDR3 amino acids: CSARDPGGVYNEQFF. The DNA of the CDR3 is TGCAGTGCTAGAGATCCGGGAGGGGTCTACAATGAGCAGTTCTTC.

The V call is TRBV7-3, the J call TRBJ2-2; no firm D call. The CDR3 consists of 10 residues. Germline CDR1 is SGHTA and CDR2 is FQGTGA. Trimming removed 6 bases at V and 7 bases at J, with 3 bases between. The CDR3, as DNA: TGTGCCAGCAGTAACGGGGAGCTGTTTTTT. Encoded protein: CASSNGELFF. Combining the CDR3 with reference TRBV7-3 and TRBJ2-2 gives the whole variable domain GAGVSQTPSNKVTEKGKYVELRCDPISGHTALYWYRQSLGQGPEFLIYFQGTGAADDSGLPNDRFFAVRPEGSVSTLKIQRTERGDSAVYLCASSNGELFFGEGSRLTVL.

This clonotype appeared many times. The chain uses TRBV20-1 and TRBJ1-6; TRBD1 matches 7 bases. The CDR3 is made up of 15 amino acids. Germline CDR1 and CDR2: DFQATT and SNEGSKA (reference sequence). The CDR3: CSTKVRGTYNSPLHF. The DNA of the CDR3 is TGCAGCACTAAGGTCAGGGGGACCTATAATTCACCCCTCCACTTT.

The chain combines TRBV10-3 with TRBJ2-3; D may be TRBD1 (5 bases). Trimming took 6 bases from V and 2 from J, leaving 12 bases between them. Per the germline V gene, CDR1 is ENHRY and CDR2 is SYGVKD. CDR3 length equals 14 residues. The CDR3 sequence is CAIRKTDITDTQYF. CDR3 nucleotide sequence: TGTGCCATCAGAAAGACAGATATCACAGATACGCAGTATTTT.

This rearrangement joins TRBV5-1 to TRBJ2-5; 11 nucleotides match TRBD2. Germline V gene lookup returns CDR1 SGHRS and CDR2 YFSETQ. Trimming cost V 2 bases and J 5 bases; bases outside gene matches: 11. CDR3 length equals 17 residues. This chain's CDR3 is CASSFFGTSGPAETQYF. CDR3 bases: TGCGCCAGCAGCTTCTTCGGGACTAGCGGACCGGCGGAGACCCAGTACTTC. Together with reference TRBV5-1 and TRBJ2-5, the CDR3 gives the full variable domain: KAGVTQTPRYLIKTRGQQVTLSCSPISGHRSVSWYQQTPGQGLQFLFEYFSETQRNKGNFPGRFSGRQFSNSRSEMNVSTLELGDSALYLCASSFFGTSGPAETQYFGPGTRLLVL.

This clonotype was counted between two and nine times. The chain couples TRBV6-6 to TRBJ1-3; possible D gene TRBD1, 5 bases. CDR1 is MNHNY, CDR2 SVGAGI, per germline (reference sequence). V shed 2 bases and J shed 0 bases, with 14 bases lying between them. The CDR3 contains 17 residues. The CDR3: CASSYLGRTLSGNTIYF. The CDR3 DNA follows: TGTGCCAGCAGTTACCTGGGGCGGACGCTCTCTGGAAACACCATATATTTT.

In its sample, this clonotype was seen many times. V usage is TRBV20-1 and J usage is TRBJ2-1; 8 bases are shared with TRBD2. This CDR3 region has 16 residues. V lost 2 bases to trimming and J lost 4 bases; unmatched junction nucleotides: 10. CDR1 and CDR2 (germline): DFQATT, SNEGSKA (reference sequence). The CDR3 here is CSARRVGLGLYNEQFF. In DNA form, the CDR3 reads TGCAGTGCTAGACGGGTGGGACTAGGCCTATACAATGAGCAGTTCTTC.

This clonotype has ten or more counts. The gene calls are TRBV28 and TRBJ1-2; 9 bases match TRBD1. The CDR3 extends over 15 amino acids. Germline V gene sequence: CDR1 MDHEN, CDR2 SYDVKM. After removal of 4 bases from V and 3 bases from J, the junction contained 6 bases not matched to a gene. The CDR3 nucleotides are TGTGCCAGCAGTTCCAACTGGGACAGGGACTATGGCTACACCTTC. It codes for CASSSNWDRDYGYTF.

This clonotype appeared many times. The chain carries TRBV3-1 and TRBJ2-1; 13 bases align to TRBD2. The CDR3 runs 17 residues. V lost 3 bases, J lost 8 bases, and 10 bases stayed unmatched. Germline CDR1 and CDR2: LGHDT and YNNKEL (reference sequence). This chain's CDR3 is CASSHAPGLAGRDEQFF. The CDR3 DNA is TGTGCCAGCAGCCATGCACCGGGACTAGCGGGAAGGGATGAGCAGTTCTTC.

The table lists this clonotype with a few counts. The chain is built from TRBV19 and TRBJ2-5; D assignment may be TRBD1 or TRBD2 (5 bases each). V lost 3 bases and J 5 bases, leaving 10 bases between the germline ends. The germline V gene has CDR1 LNHDA and CDR2 SQIVND (reference sequence). The CDR3 covers 13 residues. The CDR3 here is CASSMGTLETQYF. In nucleotides, the CDR3 is TGTGCCAGTAGTATGGGGACCTTGGAGACCCAGTACTTC.

This clonotype was seen more than once but under ten times. The V gene is TRBV6-5, the J gene TRBJ2-2; TRBD1 matches at 7 bases. CDR1 is MNHEY, CDR2 SVGAGI, per germline. This CDR3 is 16 amino acids long. V trimming: 0 bases; J trimming: 3 bases; junction bases outside the gene matches: 4. The CDR3 sequence is CASSYSRTGYTGELFF. The CDR3 nucleotides read TGTGCCAGCAGTTACTCCCGGACAGGCTACACCGGGGAGCTGTTTTTT.

As concerns this clonotype: A much larger clone differs by one base, so this may be a read error. V usage is TRBV27 and J usage is TRBJ2-7, with a weak D call TRBD1 (6 bases). Trimming pared 4 bases from V and 3 bases from J, leaving 16 bases between. The germline V gene has CDR1 MNHEY and CDR2 SMNVEV (reference sequence). This CDR3 comprises 15 residues. The CDR3 spells CASSSAAGEYYEQYF. In nucleotides, the CDR3 is TGTGCCAGCAGTTCCGCGGCAGGGGAATACTACGAGCAGTACTTC.

Note on this clonotype: A much larger clone differs by one base, so this may be a read error. As DNA, the CDR3 is TGTGCCAGCAGTGATAAGCAGCGGTTCGCGCTAGCCGAAAACATTCAGTACTTC. This codes for CASSDKQRFALAENIQYF. This chain connects TRBV2 to TRBJ2-4; D is perhaps TRBD2 (5 bases). The CDR3 has 18 amino acids. Germline V CDR1 and CDR2: SNHLY, FYNNEI.

This clonotype was seen more than once but under ten times. The J gene is TRBJ2-5, the V gene TRBV6-2 or TRBV6-3; D ambiguous. V was trimmed by 0 bases and J by 13 bases, leaving 12 bases between them. The CDR3 contains 12 residues. Germline assignment: CDR1 MNHEY and CDR2 SVGEGT. DNA of the CDR3: TGTGCCAGCAGTTACTCGTTAGATTCTCCGTACTTC. Protein sequence: CASSYSLDSPYF.

In its sample, this clonotype was seen a few times. The J gene is TRBJ2-7, the V gene TRBV7-8; 8 bases align to TRBD2. Germline V gives CDR1 SGHVS, CDR2 FQNEAQ. V lost 2 bases and J lost 2; bases outside the gene matches: 11. The CDR3 covers 17 residues. The CDR3: CASSLWSGSLDPYEQYF. Written as DNA, the CDR3 is TGTGCCAGCAGCTTATGGAGCGGGAGCCTTGATCCCTACGAGCAGTACTTC.

The V gene is TRBV3-1, the J gene TRBJ2-7, with D perhaps TRBD1 (6 bases). Trimming took off 1 base at V and 0 bases at J, with 19 bases between the two ends. CDR3 length: 18 amino acids. CDR1 and CDR2 (germline): LGHDT, YNNKEL (reference sequence). The CDR3 DNA follows: TGTGCCAGCAGCCAAGGTGCCAGGGGTCCCTTAAGCTCCTACGAGCAGTACTTC. Residues: CASSQGARGPLSSYEQYF.

At least ten counts were recorded for this clonotype. This rearrangement joins TRBV20-1 to TRBJ2-1, with 7 bases matching TRBD2. V lost 5 bases, J lost 10 bases, and 5 bases stayed unmatched. Germline V gives CDR1 DFQATT, CDR2 SNEGSKA (reference sequence). CDR3 length: 11 amino acids. The CDR3 loop reads CSAPRRGEQFF. Here the CDR3 DNA reads TGCAGTGCTCCCCGGCGGGGGGAGCAGTTCTTC.